The TCR beta chain described here comes from a study of blood T cell repertoires in COVID-19. Background on the study: Samples came from the United States, Italy and Spain, spanning acute and convalescent COVID-19. T cells, B-cell-depleted T cells, or PBMCs provided the cDNA or gDNA that served as material.

V lost 6 bases and J lost 13; bases outside the gene matches: 14. CDR3 length: 13 amino acids. Germline CDR1 is PRHDT and CDR2 is FYEKMQ (reference sequence). Authors' methods: Researchers report that nucleated cell counts were estimated from reference gene primer amplification. Data came from immunoSEQ multiplex PCR; TCRdb stores just in-frame clones and leaves some out. Clonal size and the V and J genes are those of that table, whereas D and trimming came from the DNA. The table includes over 150,000 clones, roughly 83% detected once. This clone was seen more than once but under ten times. Sequencing used peripheral blood. The chain is built from TRBV13 and TRBJ2-7; TRBD1 agrees at 8 bases. The source is a man between 18 and 35 years old with active or convalescent COVID-19. The CDR3 region is CASSSPGQVDFYF. The CDR3, as DNA: TGTGCCAGCAGTTCTCCGGGACAGGTGGACTTTTACTTC.